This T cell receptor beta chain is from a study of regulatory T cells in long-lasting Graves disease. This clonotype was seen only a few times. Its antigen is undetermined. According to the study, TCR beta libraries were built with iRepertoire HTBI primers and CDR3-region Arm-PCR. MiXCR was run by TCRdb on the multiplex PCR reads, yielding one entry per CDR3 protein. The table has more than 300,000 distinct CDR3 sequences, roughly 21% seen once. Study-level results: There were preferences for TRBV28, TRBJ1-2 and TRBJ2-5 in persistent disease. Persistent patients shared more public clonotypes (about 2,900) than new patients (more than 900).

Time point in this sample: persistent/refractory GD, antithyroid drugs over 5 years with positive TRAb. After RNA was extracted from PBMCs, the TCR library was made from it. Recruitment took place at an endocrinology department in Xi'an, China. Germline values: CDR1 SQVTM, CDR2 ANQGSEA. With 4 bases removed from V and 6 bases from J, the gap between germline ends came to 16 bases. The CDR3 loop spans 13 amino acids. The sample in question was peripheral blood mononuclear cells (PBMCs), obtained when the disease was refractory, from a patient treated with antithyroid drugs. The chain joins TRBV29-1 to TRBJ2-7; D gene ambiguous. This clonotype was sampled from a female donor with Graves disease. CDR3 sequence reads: CSVAYSPFSEQYF. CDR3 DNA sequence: TGCAGCGTTGCTTACAGCCCATTCTCCGAGCAGTACTTC.